Below are 28 T cell receptor beta chains sequenced from a single sample in a study of blood T cell repertoires in COVID-19. TCRdb's table, derived via immunoSEQ multiplex PCR, lists solely in-frame clones and lacks some. The table includes about 97,000 clones, more than 65% detected once. The sequenced sample consisted of peripheral blood. These receptors came from a man aged 55 to 69 with acute or convalescent COVID-19.

There are many counts of this clone. The V gene is TRBV6-5, the J gene TRBJ1-5; 8 nucleotides align to TRBD1. The CDR3 runs 15 residues. With V trimmed by 6 bases and J by 3 bases, 7 bases remained unmatched. The germline CDR1 and CDR2 sequences are MNHEY and SVGAGI. DNA for the CDR3: TGTGCCAGCAGGATAGGACAGGGCAACAATCAGCCCCAGCATTTT. Encoded protein: CASRIGQGNNQPQHF.

J is TRBJ2-5 and V is TRBV18, with D possibly matching TRBD1 (6 bases). V lost 6 bases, J lost 3 bases, and 8 bases lay in between. This CDR3 is built from 12 residues. Germline V gene sequence: CDR1 KGHSH, CDR2 LQKENI. The CDR3 sequence is CASSGAEETQYF. The DNA of the CDR3 is TGTGCCAGCTCGGGGGCTGAAGAGACCCAGTACTTC. Using reference TRBV18 and TRBJ2-5 for the parts outside the CDR3, the full variable domain is NAGVMQNPRHLVRRRGQEARLRCSPMKGHSHVYWYRQLPEEGLKFMVYLQKENIIDESGMPKERFSAEFPKEGPSILRIQQVVRGDSAAYFCASSGAEETQYFGPGTRLLVL.

This clone was recorded a few times. The chain combines TRBV4-1 with TRBJ1-3; 9 nucleotides line up with TRBD1. The germline V gene has CDR1 MGHRA and CDR2 YSYEKL. The V gene end was trimmed by 3 bases and the J gene end by 0 bases; junction bases not matched to a gene: 9. This CDR3 has 18 amino acids. The CDR3 DNA sequence: TGCGCCAGCAGCCACCCAGGACAGGGGTCCTTCTCTGGAAACACCATATATTTT. This sequence encodes CASSHPGQGSFSGNTIYF.

J is TRBJ1-2 and V is TRBV14, with D possibly TRBD1 on 5 matching bases. V gave up 3 bases and J gave up 5 bases, with 16 bases separating them. The V gene's germline CDR1 is SGHDN and CDR2 FVKESK. The length of the CDR3 is 15 residues. The CDR3 here is CASSQYLGGGYGYTF. CDR3 nucleotide sequence: TGTGCCAGCAGCCAGTACCTCGGGGGGGGTTATGGCTACACCTTC.

This clone was seen a few times. This chain connects TRBV24-1 to TRBJ2-5; 7 positions match TRBD1. V trimming: 9 bases; J trimming: 5 bases; junction bases outside the gene matches: 11. This CDR3 is built from 14 residues. Germline V lookup: CDR1 KGHDR, CDR2 SFDVKD. The CDR3 nucleotides read TGTGCCACCTCACGGACAGGCGCTCAGGAGACCCAGTACTTC. Encoded protein: CATSRTGAQETQYF.

The gene calls are TRBV9 and TRBJ2-3, with 11 bases that match TRBD2. J gave up 4 bases and V 4 bases, and 11 bases lay outside the gene matches. CDR1 SGDLS and CDR2 YYNGEE come from the germline V gene. This CDR3 has 17 amino acids. In DNA form, the CDR3 reads TGTGCCAGCAGCATCGGGACTAGCGGAGGGAGGGCAGATACGCAGTATTTT. Amino acids: CASSIGTSGGRADTQYF.

This rearrangement joins TRBV28 to TRBJ1-3; no reliable D call. Per the germline V gene, CDR1 is MDHEN and CDR2 is SYDVKM. Between the trimmed V and J ends, which lost 1 base and 0 bases, there was a span of 10 bases. The CDR3 totals 16 residues. Here the CDR3 DNA reads TGTGCCAGCAGTTTATTTGCGGTCGTCTCTGGAAACACCATATATTTT. This encodes CASSLFAVVSGNTIYF.

The gene calls are TRBV3-1 (or the pseudogene TRBV3-2) and TRBJ2-1, with D perhaps TRBD1 (5 bases). V was trimmed by 1 base and J by 4 bases, leaving 17 bases between them. CDR3 length: 17 amino acids. Germline V lookup: CDR1 LGHDT, CDR2 YNNKEL (reference sequence). This CDR3 is CASSQVGVGPTYNEQFF. The CDR3 DNA reads as TGTGCCAGCAGCCAAGTGGGTGTGGGGCCGACTTACAATGAGCAGTTCTTC.

Here the CDR3 DNA reads TGCGCCAGCAGTGAGTCCAGGACAGGACAGAACACTGAAGCTTTCTTT. It codes for CASSESRTGQNTEAFF. The V call is TRBV10-1, the J call TRBJ1-1; 7 bases agree with TRBD1. Germline assignment: CDR1 WNHNN and CDR2 SYGVQD (reference sequence). V lost 0 bases, J lost 1 base, and 5 bases stayed unmatched. This CDR3 has 16 residues.

The rearrangement uses TRBV4-3 and TRBJ1-1, with 7 bases aligning to TRBD1. Germline assignment: CDR1 LGHNA and CDR2 YSLEER. The CDR3 has 15 residues. V was clipped by 0 bases and J by 5 bases; unmatched bases: 6. CDR3 loop: CASSQEEGARTEAFF. CDR3 bases: TGCGCCAGCAGCCAAGAAGAGGGGGCGCGGACTGAAGCTTTCTTT.

This clone showed up just once. The rearrangement links TRBV28 to TRBJ2-7, with D perhaps TRBD1 (5 bases). The ends were cut back, 10 bases at V and 6 bases at J, with 16 bases in the middle. There are 12 residues in the CDR3. Germline-derived CDR1 and CDR2 are MDHEN and SYDVKM. CDR3 amino acids: CATTTVAGEQYF. CDR3 nucleotides: TGTGCCACCACGACAGTTGCAGGCGAGCAGTACTTC. Looking up the rest from reference TRBV28 and TRBJ2-7 gives the full variable domain: DVKVTQSSRYLVKRTGEKVFLECVQDMDHENMFWYRQDPGLGLRLIYFSYDVKMKEKGDIPEGYSVSREKKERFSLILESASTNQTSMYLCATTTVAGEQYFGPGTRLTVT.

This chain links TRBV7-6 with TRBJ2-1; 9 bases match TRBD1. Trimming removed 1 base from V and 1 base from J; junction bases left unmatched: 5. The CDR3 runs 17 residues. Germline CDR1 is SGHVS and CDR2 is FNYEAQ. Written as DNA, the CDR3 is TGTGCCAGCAGCTTAGTGGGACAGGGAATATCCTACAATGAGCAGTTCTTC. It yields the protein CASSLVGQGISYNEQFF. Together with reference TRBV7-6 and TRBJ2-1, the CDR3 gives the full variable domain: GAGVSQSPRYKVTKRGQDVALRCDPISGHVSLYWYRQALGQGPEFLTYFNYEAQQDKSGLPNDRFSAERPEGSISTLTIQRTEQRDSAMYRCASSLVGQGISYNEQFFGPGTRLTVL.

This clone was observed a handful of times. This sequence joins TRBV27 and TRBJ1-1; D may be TRBD1 (5 bases). The CDR3 is 17 residues long. Germline CDR1 MNHEY, CDR2 SMNVEV (reference sequence). Trimming took off 2 bases at V and 6 bases at J, with 22 bases between the two ends. This chain's CDR3 is CASSLRAGPSLVSEAFF. For the CDR3, the DNA is TGTGCCAGCAGTTTACGGGCGGGGCCAAGCCTCGTCTCTGAAGCTTTCTTT.

This clone came up once. CDR3 coding DNA: TGTGCCAGCAGGGATGAGACAGGGCGGAATGAGCAGTTCTTC. Its translation is CASRDETGRNEQFF. This rearrangement joins TRBV7-8 to TRBJ2-1; 7 nucleotides line up with TRBD1. V was pared by 6 bases and J by 7 bases, with 9 bases of the junction left unmatched. Germline-derived CDR1 and CDR2 are SGHVS and FQNEAQ. The CDR3 totals 14 residues.

This chain uses TRBV19 with TRBJ2-7; tentative D call: TRBD2 (6 bases). Trimming took 0 bases from V and 0 from J, leaving 12 bases between them. CDR1 and CDR2 from the germline V gene are LNHDA and SQIVND (reference sequence). CDR3 length: 16 amino acids. The CDR3 nucleotides are TGTGCCAGTAGTATAGAATCTGGCGGGGTCTCCTACGAGCAGTACTTC. This translates into CASSIESGGVSYEQYF.

The chain joins TRBV30 to TRBJ2-3; the match to TRBD2 covers 11 bases. Trimming at V came to 1 base and at J to 5 bases, leaving 8 bases not matched to a gene. The CDR3 sequence is 16 residues long. Germline assignment: CDR1 GTSNPN and CDR2 SVGIG (reference sequence). The CDR3 is CAWSGRLAGKGDTQYF. The CDR3 bases are TGTGCCTGGAGTGGGCGACTAGCGGGGAAAGGAGATACGCAGTATTTT.

J is TRBJ2-1 and V is TRBV19, with D unresolved. This CDR3 spans 14 amino acids. Trimming stripped 5 bases from V and 0 bases from J, with 8 bases between. The germline V gene has CDR1 LNHDA and CDR2 SQIVND (reference sequence). CDR3 sequence (DNA): TGTGCCAGTAGTTTGGCGGACTCCTACAATGAGCAGTTCTTC. Its protein product is CASSLADSYNEQFF.

This chain uses TRBV4-1 with TRBJ2-3, with 9 nucleotides matching TRBD2. Germline loops: CDR1 MGHRA, CDR2 YSYEKL. V was clipped by 2 bases and J by 0 bases; unmatched bases: 6. The CDR3 sequence is 17 residues long. The CDR3 is CASSQPGLAASTDTQYF. CDR3 bases: TGCGCCAGCAGCCAACCGGGACTAGCAGCTAGCACAGATACGCAGTATTTT.

This chain connects TRBV29-1 to TRBJ1-1; D might be TRBD1 (5 bases). The germline gives CDR1 SQVTM, CDR2 ANQGSEA. Trimming shortened V by 2 bases and J by 4 bases, and 11 bases separated the two germline ends. The CDR3 runs 13 residues. In DNA form, the CDR3 reads TGCAGCGTTGAAAGGGGTGGTCCCACTGAAGCTTTCTTT. Amino acids: CSVERGGPTEAFF.

J is TRBJ1-1 and V is TRBV28; the D is unclear. V lost 11 bases to trimming and J lost 1 base, with 8 bases between them. The CDR3 spans 11 residues. CDR1 and CDR2 from the germline V gene are MDHEN and SYDVKM. Here the CDR3 DNA reads TGTGCCGTCCCAGGGAACACTGAAGCTTTCTTT. Translating it yields CAVPGNTEAFF.

This clone was observed a single time. The chain employs TRBV3-1 (or the pseudogene TRBV3-2) and TRBJ1-2; no clear D. V was cut by 4 bases and J by 4 bases, with 10 bases left in between. The CDR3 is 13 amino acids. Germline loops: CDR1 LGHDT, CDR2 YNNKEL (reference sequence). The CDR3 DNA reads as TGTGCCAGCAGCCTTAGCGACGTCTATGGCTACACCTTC. Protein sequence: CASSLSDVYGYTF.

V gene TRBV18 combines with J gene TRBJ1-1; a weak D match, TRBD1 (5 bases). The germline gives CDR1 KGHSH, CDR2 LQKENI. V lost 6 bases and J lost 5, with 10 bases in between. This CDR3 has 12 amino acids. CDR3 region: CASSAGWTEAFF. CDR3 nucleotide sequence: TGTGCCAGCTCGGCAGGGTGGACTGAAGCTTTCTTT.

The chain employs TRBV4-1 and TRBJ2-2; perhaps TRBD1 as D (5 bases). This CDR3 comprises 15 residues. Germline V CDR1 and CDR2: MGHRA, YSYEKL. The V end was cut by 0 bases, the J end by 9 bases, with 14 bases between. CDR3 nucleotide sequence: TGCGCCAGCAGCCAAGAGATTACAGGAGTCCGGGAGCTGTTTTTT. Protein sequence: CASSQEITGVRELFF.

This clone showed up just once. The chain employs TRBV28 and TRBJ2-1, with 8 bases identical to TRBD1. The trim removed 4 bases at V and 4 bases at J, leaving 9 bases unmatched. Germline V gene data show CDR1 as MDHEN and CDR2 as SYDVKM. The CDR3 consists of 16 residues. CDR3 bases: TGTGCCAGCAGTTCCTTGGACAGGGCGACGTACAATGAGCAGTTCTTC. Its protein product is CASSSLDRATYNEQFF.

The chain joins TRBV5-1 to TRBJ2-1; 13 bases fit TRBD2. V gave up 2 bases and J gave up 9 bases; unmatched junction bases: 5. CDR1 SGHRS and CDR2 YFSETQ come from the germline V gene. The CDR3 contains 15 residues. In DNA form, the CDR3 reads TGCGCCAGCAGCTTCGGGACTAGCGGGATCGGTGAGCAGTTCTTC. This codes for CASSFGTSGIGEQFF. Looking up the rest from reference TRBV5-1 and TRBJ2-1 gives the full variable domain: KAGVTQTPRYLIKTRGQQVTLSCSPISGHRSVSWYQQTPGQGLQFLFEYFSETQRNKGNFPGRFSGRQFSNSRSEMNVSTLELGDSALYLCASSFGTSGIGEQFFGPGTRLTVL.

The chain links TRBV10-1 to TRBJ2-3, with a tentative D call TRBD2 (6 bases). The germline V gene encodes CDR1 WNHNN and CDR2 SYGVQD (reference sequence). This CDR3 has 14 residues. In DNA, the CDR3 is TGCGCTTCGCGGCGGGATACTAGCACAGATACGCAGTATTTT. Its protein is CASRRDTSTDTQYF.

The V and J genes are TRBV12-5 and TRBJ2-7, with a weak D call TRBD1 (5 bases). This CDR3 contains 14 residues. The germline CDR1 and CDR2 sequences are LGHNT and FRNRAP. The V gene lost 7 bases and the J gene lost 1 base, with 14 bases spanning the gap. The CDR3 loop reads CASARQGDSYEQYF. CDR3 DNA: TGTGCTAGTGCCCGCCAGGGTGATTCCTACGAGCAGTACTTC.

V gene TRBV19 combines with J gene TRBJ1-6, with 9 bases fitting TRBD1. The CDR3 totals 14 residues. V lost 7 bases and J lost 8; bases outside the gene matches: 6. The germline gives CDR1 LNHDA, CDR2 SQIVND (reference sequence). This CDR3 is CASNEQGAHSPLHF. The CDR3 nucleotides read TGTGCCAGTAATGAACAGGGGGCCCATTCACCCCTCCACTTT.